Listed here are 16 T cell receptor beta chains from one sample, sequenced in a study of T cell repertoires in cytomegalovirus infection. TCRdb independently ran MiXCR on the reads; one entry per CDR3 protein. The sample carries about 570,000 distinct CDR3 sequences, almost 40% recorded once. Their recognized antigens are unknown. Here the sequenced sample was cultured PBMCs, taken from culture after CMV antigen stimulation. The receptors come from a human donor in good health (CMV status not recorded). Some clones in this sample may be carry-over from other donors' samples.

The chain combines TRBV9 with TRBJ2-5, with 7 positions matching TRBD2. The CDR3 sequence is 13 residues long. Germline trimming cut 4 bases from V and 4 bases from J; bases unmatched to any gene: 4. CDR1 is SGDLS, CDR2 YYNGEE, per germline. The CDR3 region is CASSSGLRETQYF. The CDR3 nucleotides read TGTGCCAGCAGCTCGGGACTAAGAGAGACCCAGTACTTC. The full variable domain, with the rest looked up from reference TRBV9 and TRBJ2-5, is DSGVTQTPKHLITATGQRVTLRCSPRSGDLSVYWYQQSLDQGLQFLIQYYNGEERAKGNILERFSAQQFPDLHSELNLSSLELGDSALYFCASSSGLRETQYFGPGTRLLVL.

J is TRBJ2-2 and V is TRBV4-3; D not certain. The germline V and J ends were trimmed by 2 bases and 5 bases, with 6 bases remaining between them. Germline loops: CDR1 LGHNA, CDR2 YSLEER. This CDR3 has 13 residues. CDR3 sequence: CASSQRITGELFF. DNA for the CDR3: TGCGCCAGCAGCCAACGGATTACCGGGGAGCTGTTTTTT.

This clonotype has a handful of counts. The chain carries TRBV19 and TRBJ2-3; 7 nucleotides align to TRBD1. The J segment lost 0 bases and the V segment lost 9 bases, leaving 12 bases of the junction unmatched. There are 16 residues in the CDR3. Germline lookup yields CDR1 LNHDA and CDR2 SQIVND (reference sequence). Here the CDR3 DNA reads TGTGCCAGCACGGGACAGTTCCCCTCTAGCACAGATACGCAGTATTTT. Its translation is CASTGQFPSSTDTQYF.

The CDR3 sequence: CSARDPPDTQYF. The DNA of the CDR3 is TGCAGTGCTAGAGACCCCCCCGATACGCAGTATTTT. The chain recombines TRBV20-1 with TRBJ2-3; D unresolved. This CDR3 region has 12 residues. Germline values: CDR1 DFQATT, CDR2 SNEGSKA (reference sequence). V lost 0 bases, J lost 6 bases, and 7 bases lay in between.

The J gene is TRBJ1-6, the V gene TRBV7-9; TRBD1 might be the D (5 bases). The CDR3 consists of 15 residues. The germline CDR1 and CDR2 sequences are SEHNR and FQNEAQ (reference sequence). Trimming pared 1 base from V and 13 bases from J, leaving 17 bases between. The CDR3 coding sequence is TGTGCCAGCAGCTTAGGCCAGGGCGAGATCCACCCCCTCCACTTT. Protein: CASSLGQGEIHPLHF.

The V and J genes are TRBV27 and TRBJ2-5, with TRBD1 as a possible D gene (6 bases). The V gene's germline CDR1 is MNHEY and CDR2 SMNVEV (reference sequence). This CDR3 is built from 14 residues. Trimming left V 4 bases short and J 4 bases short, with 13 bases between. This CDR3 reads CASSSGAQRETQYF. The CDR3 nucleotides are TGTGCCAGCAGTTCAGGGGCGCAGAGAGAGACCCAGTACTTC.

The chain is built from TRBV7-9 and TRBJ1-1; D is undetermined. Germline CDR1 reads SEHNR; CDR2 reads FQNEAQ (reference sequence). The CDR3 covers 15 residues. V gave up 6 bases and J gave up 2 bases, with 16 bases separating them. DNA of the CDR3: TGTGCCAGCAGTCCCCTAGGGCGAGTAAACACTGAAGCTTTCTTT. Its translation: CASSPLGRVNTEAFF. Drawing the rest from reference TRBV7-9 and TRBJ1-1, the complete variable domain is DTGVSQNPRHKITKRGQNVTFRCDPISEHNRLYWYRQTLGQGPEFLTYFQNEAQLEKSRLLSDRFSAERPKGSFSTLEIQRTEQGDSAMYLCASSPLGRVNTEAFFGQGTRLTVV.

This clonotype was counted at least ten times. This chain connects TRBV7-2 to TRBJ2-7, with D hard to call. Germline CDR1 reads SGHTA; CDR2 reads FQGNSA. The CDR3 has 12 amino acids. The V end lost 2 bases, the J end lost 3 bases, and 5 bases lay between the germline ends. The CDR3 region is CASSLSLYEQYF. CDR3 in DNA: TGTGCCAGCAGCTTATCCCTCTACGAGCAGTACTTC.

The chain uses TRBV2 and TRBJ1-1; the match to TRBD1 covers 7 bases. Germline CDR1 and CDR2: SNHLY and FYNNEI. This CDR3 is 13 amino acids long. Trimming took 5 bases from V and 5 from J; bases not matched to a gene: 5. The CDR3 DNA reads as TGTGCCAGCAGTTCGGACAGGTTTACTGAAGCTTTCTTT. It yields the protein CASSSDRFTEAFF.

This clonotype was recorded a few times. J is TRBJ1-4 and V is TRBV7-2; 7 bases match TRBD1. V gave up 5 bases and J gave up 7 bases; unmatched junction bases: 19. The germline CDR1 and CDR2 sequences are SGHTA and FQGNSA. The CDR3 length is 18 residues. The CDR3 loop reads CASSPRQGTFWGGEKLFF. The CDR3 DNA reads as TGTGCCAGCAGCCCCCGACAGGGAACCTTTTGGGGGGGTGAAAAACTGTTTTTT.

The chain has TRBV7-9 and TRBJ2-6; D not certain. The V gene's germline CDR1 is SEHNR and CDR2 FQNEAQ (reference sequence). Trimming shortened V by 2 bases and J by 0 bases, and 5 bases separated the two germline ends. The CDR3 totals 15 residues. Written as DNA, the CDR3 is TGTGCCAGCAGCTTAAAGGGCTCTGGGGCCAACGTCCTGACTTTC. Amino acid sequence: CASSLKGSGANVLTF.

This clonotype was found a few times. The V call is TRBV2, the J call TRBJ1-2; D uncertain. Germline CDR1 reads SNHLY; CDR2 reads FYNNEI. Trimming shortened V by 3 bases and J by 4 bases, and 18 bases separated the two germline ends. There are 16 residues in the CDR3. This CDR3 reads CASSDPAQVISYGYTF. The CDR3 coding sequence is TGTGCCAGCAGTGATCCAGCCCAGGTCATTTCCTATGGCTACACCTTC.

This chain joins TRBV4-2 and TRBJ2-3; unclear D gene. Germline V gives CDR1 LGHNA, CDR2 YNFKEQ. Trimming stripped 1 base from V and 9 bases from J, with 14 bases between. The CDR3 runs 14 residues. CDR3 sequence (DNA): TGTGCCAGCAGCCAAGTTTCCGCGGAGTCCACGCAGTATTTT. Residues: CASSQVSAESTQYF.

This chain joins TRBV6-6 and TRBJ2-5; the match to TRBD2 covers 14 bases. V was pared by 3 bases and J by 0 bases, with 12 bases of the junction left unmatched. The V gene's germline CDR1 is MNHNY and CDR2 SVGAGI (reference sequence). The CDR3 is 20 amino acids. Here the CDR3 DNA reads TGTGCCAGCAGTTATAAGCCCGGGACTAGCGGGAGTGGATACCAAGAGACCCAGTACTTC. It specifies CASSYKPGTSGSGYQETQYF.

The J gene is TRBJ2-3, the V gene TRBV7-2; the D gene is possibly TRBD2 (5 bases). With 5 bases removed from V and 4 bases from J, the gap between germline ends came to 16 bases. Germline CDR1 is SGHTA and CDR2 is FQGNSA. The CDR3 is 15 amino acids. The CDR3 DNA reads TGTGCCAGCAGCCACACGGGGTTGAGCCCAGATACGCAGTATTTT. Protein product: CASSHTGLSPDTQYF.

V and J are TRBV19 and TRBJ2-1, with D unclear. CDR1 is LNHDA, CDR2 SQIVND, per germline (reference sequence). V dropped 0 bases and J dropped 4 bases, with 7 bases sitting between them. This CDR3 is 14 amino acids long. In DNA, the CDR3 is TGTGCCAGTAGTATAGACTGGGAATACAATGAGCAGTTCTTC. Protein: CASSIDWEYNEQFF. Full variable domain (missing parts from reference TRBV19 and TRBJ2-1): DGGITQSPKYLFRKEGQNVTLSCEQNLNHDAMYWYRQDPGQGLRLIYYSQIVNDFQKGDIAEGYSVSREKKESFPLTVTSAQKNPTAFYLCASSIDWEYNEQFFGPGTRLTVL.